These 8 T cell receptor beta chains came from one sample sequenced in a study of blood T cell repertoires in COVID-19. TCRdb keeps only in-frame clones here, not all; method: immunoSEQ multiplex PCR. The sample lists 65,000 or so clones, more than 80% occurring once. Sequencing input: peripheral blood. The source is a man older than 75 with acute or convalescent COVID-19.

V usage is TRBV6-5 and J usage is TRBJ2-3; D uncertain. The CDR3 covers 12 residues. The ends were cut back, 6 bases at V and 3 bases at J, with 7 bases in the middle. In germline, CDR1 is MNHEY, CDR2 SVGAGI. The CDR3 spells CASSQTTDTQYF. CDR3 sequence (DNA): TGTGCCAGCAGCCAGACTACAGATACGCAGTATTTT.

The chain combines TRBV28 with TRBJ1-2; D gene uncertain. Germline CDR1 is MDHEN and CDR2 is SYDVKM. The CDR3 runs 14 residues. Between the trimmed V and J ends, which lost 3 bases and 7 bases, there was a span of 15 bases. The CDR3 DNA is TGTGCCAGCAGTTTCGGGGAGGGATGGTTTGGCTACACCTTC. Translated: CASSFGEGWFGYTF.

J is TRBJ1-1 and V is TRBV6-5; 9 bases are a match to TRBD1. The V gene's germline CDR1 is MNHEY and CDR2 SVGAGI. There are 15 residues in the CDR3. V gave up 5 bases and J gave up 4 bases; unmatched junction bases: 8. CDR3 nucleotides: TGTGCCAGCAGTCAACAGGGGGCGAGAGGCACTGAAGCTTTCTTT. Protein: CASSQQGARGTEAFF.

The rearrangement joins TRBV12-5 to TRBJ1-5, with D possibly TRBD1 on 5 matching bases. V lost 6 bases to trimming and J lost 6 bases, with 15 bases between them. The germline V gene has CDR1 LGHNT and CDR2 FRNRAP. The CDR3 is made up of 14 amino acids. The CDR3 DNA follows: TGTGCTAGTGGCCTGGGGGGACCGGGTCAGCCCCAGCATTTT. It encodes CASGLGGPGQPQHF. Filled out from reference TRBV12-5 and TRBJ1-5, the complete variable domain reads DARVTQTPRHKVTEMGQEVTMRCQPILGHNTVFWYRQTMMQGLELLAYFRNRAPLDDSGMPKDRFSAEMPDATLATLKIQPSEPRDSAVYFCASGLGGPGQPQHFGDGTRLSIL.

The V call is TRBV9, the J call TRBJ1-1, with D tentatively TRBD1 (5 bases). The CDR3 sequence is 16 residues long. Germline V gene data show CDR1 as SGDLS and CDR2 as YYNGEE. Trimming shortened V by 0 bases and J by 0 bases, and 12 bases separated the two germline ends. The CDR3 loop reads CASSVVGGAMNTEAFF. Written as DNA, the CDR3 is TGTGCCAGCAGCGTAGTTGGAGGGGCCATGAACACTGAAGCTTTCTTT.

The CDR3 here is CASSLGTGSPLHF. CDR3 DNA: TGTGCCAGCAGCTTAGGCACCGGTTCACCCCTCCACTTT. The chain carries TRBV7-2 and TRBJ1-6, with D uncertain. Germline assignment: CDR1 SGHTA and CDR2 FQGNSA. Trimming removed 1 base at V and 9 bases at J, with 7 bases between. The CDR3 covers 13 residues. Based on the CDR3 plus reference TRBV7-2 and TRBJ1-6, the full variable domain is GAGVSQSPSNKVTEKGKDVELRCDPISGHTALYWYRQSLGQGLEFLIYFQGNSAPDKSGLPSDRFSAERTGGSVSTLTIQRTQQEDSAVYLCASSLGTGSPLHFGNGTRLTVT.

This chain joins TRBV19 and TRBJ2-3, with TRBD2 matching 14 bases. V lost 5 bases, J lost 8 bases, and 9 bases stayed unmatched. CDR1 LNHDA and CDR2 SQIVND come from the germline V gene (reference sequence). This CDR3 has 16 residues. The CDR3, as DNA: TGTGCCAGTAGTGTGACTAGCGGGGGGGCTCAAGGTACGCAGTATTTT. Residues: CASSVTSGGAQGTQYF.

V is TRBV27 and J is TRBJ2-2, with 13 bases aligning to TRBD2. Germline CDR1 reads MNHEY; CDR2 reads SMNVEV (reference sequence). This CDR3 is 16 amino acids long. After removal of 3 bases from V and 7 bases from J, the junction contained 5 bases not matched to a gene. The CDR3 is CASSFILAGGVGELFF. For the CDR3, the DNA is TGTGCCAGCAGTTTCATACTAGCGGGGGGGGTCGGGGAGCTGTTTTTT.